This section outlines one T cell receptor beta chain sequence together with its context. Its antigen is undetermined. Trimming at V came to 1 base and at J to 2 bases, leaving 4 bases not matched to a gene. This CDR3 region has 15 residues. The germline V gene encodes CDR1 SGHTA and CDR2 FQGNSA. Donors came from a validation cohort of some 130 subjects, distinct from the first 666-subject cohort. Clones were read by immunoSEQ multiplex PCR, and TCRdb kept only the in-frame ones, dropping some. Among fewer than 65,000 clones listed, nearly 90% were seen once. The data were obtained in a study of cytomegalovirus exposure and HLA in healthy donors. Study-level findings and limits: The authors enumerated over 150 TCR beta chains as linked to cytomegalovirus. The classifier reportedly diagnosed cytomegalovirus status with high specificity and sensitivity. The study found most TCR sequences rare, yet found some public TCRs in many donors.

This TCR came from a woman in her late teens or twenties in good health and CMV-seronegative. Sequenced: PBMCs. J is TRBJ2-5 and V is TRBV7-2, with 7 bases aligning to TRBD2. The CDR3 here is CASSLVAGRQETQYF. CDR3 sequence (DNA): TGTGCCAGCAGCTTAGTAGCGGGCCGACAAGAGACCCAGTACTTC.